Presented here are 13 T cell receptor beta chains from one specimen sequenced in a study of radiotherapy plus CTLA-4 blockade in lung cancer. Profiled with immunoSEQ multiplex PCR; TCRdb holds only in-frame clones, not every one. Of roughly 93,000 clones in the sample, around four fifths were seen once. This sample comprised peripheral blood, obtained from a patient treated with radiotherapy plus ipilimumab. The receptors here all came from a human donor with non-small cell lung cancer who had a partial response to radiotherapy plus ipilimumab.

The rearrangement links TRBV5-1 to TRBJ1-4, with TRBD1 matching over 8 bases. V shed 0 bases, J shed 6 bases, and the junction held 1 base outside the gene matches. This CDR3 has 14 amino acids. CDR1 and CDR2 (germline): SGHRS, YFSETQ. CDR3 sequence: CASSLGTGYEKLFF. The CDR3 DNA follows: TGCGCCAGCAGCTTGGGGACAGGGTATGAAAAACTGTTTTTT.

The J gene is TRBJ2-1, the V gene TRBV18, with 15 bases fitting TRBD2. The CDR3 spans 17 residues. In germline, CDR1 is KGHSH, CDR2 LQKENI. The V gene end was trimmed by 3 bases and the J gene end by 6 bases; junction bases not matched to a gene: 6. CDR3 nucleotides: TGTGCCAGCTCACCTCTCGGGACTAGCGGGAGGAGCAATGAGCAGTTCTTC. Translated: CASSPLGTSGRSNEQFF.

The chain employs TRBV5-1 and TRBJ1-3; tentatively, D is TRBD1 (5 bases). Germline lookup yields CDR1 SGHRS and CDR2 YFSETQ. V lost 1 base and J 4 bases, leaving 15 bases between the germline ends. The CDR3 consists of 16 residues. The CDR3 DNA follows: TGCGCCAGCAGCTTGATGGGGACTCGATCGGGAAACACCATATATTTT. This codes for CASSLMGTRSGNTIYF.

J is TRBJ2-4 and V is TRBV4-1; TRBD1 matches 11 bases. The ends lost 1 base at V and 3 bases at J; junction bases unmatched: 5. From germline, CDR1 is MGHRA and CDR2 YSYEKL. This CDR3 spans 17 amino acids. Here the CDR3 DNA reads TGCGCCAGCAGCCAAGGGGACAGGGGGTCGGGCAAAAACATTCAGTACTTC. Translated: CASSQGDRGSGKNIQYF.

The V call is TRBV27, the J call TRBJ2-2, with TRBD1 matching over 8 bases. V shed 7 bases, J shed 4 bases, and the junction held 8 bases outside the gene matches. The CDR3 is 15 amino acids. From germline, CDR1 is MNHEY and CDR2 SMNVEV (reference sequence). CDR3 nucleotide sequence: TGTGCCAGCACCTGGCGTACAGGGGGCACCGGGGAGCTGTTTTTT. Translation: CASTWRTGGTGELFF.

This sequence joins TRBV6-1 and TRBJ1-2; D gene unclear. Between the trimmed V and J ends, which lost 4 bases and 2 bases, there was a span of 23 bases. The CDR3 consists of 18 residues. Germline V CDR1 and CDR2: MNHNS, SASEGT. CDR3 nucleotides: TGTGCCAGCAGTGGTCTTACGGGAATCTCGAATAGGAACTATGGCTACACCTTC. It yields the protein CASSGLTGISNRNYGYTF.

DNA for the CDR3: TGCGCCAGCAGCCAGACAGGGGGCGATGAAAAACTGTTTTTT. The encoded protein is CASSQTGGDEKLFF. J is TRBJ1-4 and V is TRBV5-1; 10 positions agree with TRBD1. The CDR3 covers 14 residues. With 4 bases clipped from V and 6 bases from J, the junction kept 3 bases outside the gene matches. Germline CDR1 and CDR2: SGHRS and YFSETQ.

The V call is TRBV28, the J call TRBJ2-7; 11 bases align to TRBD2. The V segment lost 6 bases and the J segment 6 bases; nucleotides outside the gene matches: 10. Germline-derived CDR1 and CDR2 are MDHEN and SYDVKM. CDR3 size: 15 residues. CDR3 in amino acids: CASRARLAGGGEQYF. The CDR3 coding sequence is TGTGCCAGCAGAGCCCGATTAGCGGGAGGGGGCGAGCAGTACTTC.

CDR3 region: CASSLLGPRSYEQYF. CDR3 in DNA: TGTGCCAGCAGTTTATTGGGGCCGCGATCCTACGAGCAGTACTTC. V and J are TRBV27 and TRBJ2-7; TRBD1 might be the D (5 bases). The CDR3 is 15 residues long. V lost 1 base and J 1 base, leaving 11 bases between the germline ends. The germline gives CDR1 MNHEY, CDR2 SMNVEV (reference sequence).

The chain carries TRBV4-1 and TRBJ1-1; D uncertain. Trimming took 5 bases from V and 0 from J, leaving 13 bases between them. The CDR3 runs to 15 residues. Germline CDR1 reads MGHRA; CDR2 reads YSYEKL. The DNA of the CDR3 is TGCGCCAGCAGCAACCCCGGCGGGATGAACACTGAAGCTTTCTTT. Translating it yields CASSNPGGMNTEAFF.

V and J are TRBV15 and TRBJ1-5; D perhaps matches TRBD1 (6 bases). The CDR3 extends over 15 amino acids. Trimming took off 4 bases at V and 5 bases at J, with 15 bases between the two ends. CDR1 LNHNV and CDR2 YYDKDF come from the germline V gene (reference sequence). The CDR3: CATSTPTGGHQPQHF. CDR3 bases: TGTGCCACCAGCACCCCTACGGGGGGGCATCAGCCCCAGCATTTT.

As for this clone: This sample also contains other DNA sequences that code for the same CDR3. The chain is built from TRBV28 and TRBJ1-4; possible D gene TRBD1, 6 bases. V was cut by 5 bases and J by 8 bases, with 9 bases left in between. The CDR3 contains 12 residues. CDR1 and CDR2 (germline): MDHEN, SYDVKM. In DNA, the CDR3 is TGTGCCAGCAGTACAGGGAAAGAAAAACTGTTTTTT. Protein: CASSTGKEKLFF.

This clone was recorded once. This chain joins TRBV6-5 and TRBJ1-1, with 7 bases fitting TRBD1. V was pared by 6 bases and J by 6 bases, with 7 bases of the junction left unmatched. The CDR3 length is 13 residues. Germline-derived CDR1 and CDR2 are MNHEY and SVGAGI. In DNA form, the CDR3 reads TGTGCCAGCAGCATCCAAGGGGGCTCTGAAGCTTTCTTT. This translates into CASSIQGGSEAFF.